This TCR beta chain was profiled in a study of CD4 and CD8 cells across lung adenocarcinoma regions. In germline, CDR1 is MNHNS, CDR2 SASEGT. The CDR3 covers 15 residues. Comment on this clonotype: A junction end diverges from the germline sequence, so it may reflect a read error.

TCRdb re-called the PCR reads through MiXCR, storing one row per CDR3 protein. The sample lists some 16,000 distinct CDR3 sequences, just under 55% occurring once. The chain combines TRBV6-1 with TRBJ2-3, with TRBD2 as a possible D gene (6 bases). The source of this sequence is a female donor with lung adenocarcinoma. The CD4 and CD8 labels of this study may be unreliable. The specimen sequenced was CD8+ T cells from the center of a lung tumor. This chain's CDR3 is CARGSGSRGQDTQYF. DNA for the CDR3: TGTGCCAGGGGGTCCGGGAGCCGCGGGCAAGATACGCAGTATTTC.